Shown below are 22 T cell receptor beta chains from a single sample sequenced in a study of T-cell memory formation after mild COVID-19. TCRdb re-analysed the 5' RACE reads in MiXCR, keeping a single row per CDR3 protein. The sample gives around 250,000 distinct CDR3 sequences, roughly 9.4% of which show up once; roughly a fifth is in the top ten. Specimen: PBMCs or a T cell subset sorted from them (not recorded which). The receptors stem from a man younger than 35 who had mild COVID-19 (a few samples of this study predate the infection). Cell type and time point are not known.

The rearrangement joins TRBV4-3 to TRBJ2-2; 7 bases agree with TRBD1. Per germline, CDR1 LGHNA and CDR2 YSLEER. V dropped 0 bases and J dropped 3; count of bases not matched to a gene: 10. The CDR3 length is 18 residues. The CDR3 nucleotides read TGCGCCAGCAGCCAAGATTTTCTTAGGGGGCGTCACACCGGGGAGCTGTTTTTT. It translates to CASSQDFLRGRHTGELFF.

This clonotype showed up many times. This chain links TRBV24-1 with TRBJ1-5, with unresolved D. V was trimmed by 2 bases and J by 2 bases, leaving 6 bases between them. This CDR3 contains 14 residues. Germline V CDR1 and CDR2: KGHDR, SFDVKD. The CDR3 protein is CATSDSRGNQPQHF. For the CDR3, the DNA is TGTGCCACCAGTGATTCAAGGGGCAATCAGCCCCAGCATTTT.

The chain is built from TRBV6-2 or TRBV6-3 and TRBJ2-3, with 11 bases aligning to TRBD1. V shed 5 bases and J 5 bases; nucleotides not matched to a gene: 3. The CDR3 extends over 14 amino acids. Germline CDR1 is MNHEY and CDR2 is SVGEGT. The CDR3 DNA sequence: TGTGCCAGCAGTCGGACAGGGGGCAAAGATACGCAGTATTTT. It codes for CASSRTGGKDTQYF.

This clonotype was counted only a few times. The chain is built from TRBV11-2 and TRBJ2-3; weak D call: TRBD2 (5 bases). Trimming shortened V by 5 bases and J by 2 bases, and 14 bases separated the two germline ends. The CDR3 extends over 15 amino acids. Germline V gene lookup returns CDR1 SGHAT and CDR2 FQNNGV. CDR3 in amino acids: CASSRGSYITDTQYF. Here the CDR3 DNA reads TGTGCCAGCAGCCGGGGATCCTACATCACAGATACGCAGTATTTT. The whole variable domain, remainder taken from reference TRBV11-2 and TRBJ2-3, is EAGVAQSPRYKIIEKRQSVAFWCNPISGHATLYWYQQILGQGPKLLIQFQNNGVVDDSQLPKDRFSAERLKGVDSTLKIQPAKLEDSAVYLCASSRGSYITDTQYFGPGTRLTVL.

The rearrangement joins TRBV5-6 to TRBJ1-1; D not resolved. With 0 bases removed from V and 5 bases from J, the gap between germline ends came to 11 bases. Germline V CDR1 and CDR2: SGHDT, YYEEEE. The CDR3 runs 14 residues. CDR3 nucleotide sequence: TGTGCCAGCAGCTTGGACGGTACAATAACTGAAGCTTTCTTT. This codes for CASSLDGTITEAFF.

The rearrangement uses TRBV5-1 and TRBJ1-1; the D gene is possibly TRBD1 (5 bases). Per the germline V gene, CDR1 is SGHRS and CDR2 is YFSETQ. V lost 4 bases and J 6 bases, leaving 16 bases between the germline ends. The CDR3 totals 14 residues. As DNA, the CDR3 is TGCGCCAGCAGCCCTATCGACTGGGGCCCTGAAGCTTTCTTT. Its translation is CASSPIDWGPEAFF.

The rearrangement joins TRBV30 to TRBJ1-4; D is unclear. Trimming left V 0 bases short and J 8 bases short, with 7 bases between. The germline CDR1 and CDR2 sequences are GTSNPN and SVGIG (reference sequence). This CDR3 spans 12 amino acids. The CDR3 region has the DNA TGTGCCTGGAGTGTATGGAAGGAAAAACTGTTTTTT. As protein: CAWSVWKEKLFF.

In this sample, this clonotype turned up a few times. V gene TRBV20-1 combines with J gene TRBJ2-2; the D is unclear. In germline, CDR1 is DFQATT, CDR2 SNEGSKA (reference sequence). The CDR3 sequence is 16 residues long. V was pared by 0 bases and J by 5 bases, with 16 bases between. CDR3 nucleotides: TGCAGTGCTAGAGATAGGCGTAGCCCCTGGACCGGGGAGCTGTTTTTT. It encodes CSARDRRSPWTGELFF.

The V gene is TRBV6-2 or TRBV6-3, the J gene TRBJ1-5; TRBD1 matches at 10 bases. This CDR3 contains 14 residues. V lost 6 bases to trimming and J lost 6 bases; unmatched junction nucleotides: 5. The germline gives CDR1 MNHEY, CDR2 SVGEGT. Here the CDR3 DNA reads TGTGCCAGCAGCTGGACAGGGGGACGTCAGCCCCAGCATTTT. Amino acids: CASSWTGGRQPQHF.

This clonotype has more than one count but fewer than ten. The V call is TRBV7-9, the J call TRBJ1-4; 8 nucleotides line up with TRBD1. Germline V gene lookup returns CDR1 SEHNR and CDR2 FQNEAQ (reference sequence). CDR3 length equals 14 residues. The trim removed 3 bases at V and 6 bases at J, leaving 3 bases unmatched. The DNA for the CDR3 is TGTGCCAGCAGCTTCCAGGGGGCACATGAAAAACTGTTTTTT. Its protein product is CASSFQGAHEKLFF.

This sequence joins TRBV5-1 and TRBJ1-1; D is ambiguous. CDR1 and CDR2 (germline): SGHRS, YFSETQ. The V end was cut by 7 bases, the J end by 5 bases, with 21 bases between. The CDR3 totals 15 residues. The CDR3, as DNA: TGCGCCAGCTCAACGTTCGGGGAAAGTACGACTGAAGCTTTCTTT. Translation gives CASSTFGESTTEAFF.

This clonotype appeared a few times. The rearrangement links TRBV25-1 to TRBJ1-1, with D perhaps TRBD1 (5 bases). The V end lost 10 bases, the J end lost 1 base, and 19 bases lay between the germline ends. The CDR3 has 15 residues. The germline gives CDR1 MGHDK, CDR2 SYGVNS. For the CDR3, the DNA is TGTGCCACCGTACCTCCGGGACGGGCGAACACTGAAGCTTTCTTT. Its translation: CATVPPGRANTEAFF.

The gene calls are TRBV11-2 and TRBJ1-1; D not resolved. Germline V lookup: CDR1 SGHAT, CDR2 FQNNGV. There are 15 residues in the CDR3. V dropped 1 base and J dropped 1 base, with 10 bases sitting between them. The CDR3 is CASSLARNSNTEAFF. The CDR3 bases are TGTGCCAGCAGCTTAGCGAGAAACTCGAACACTGAAGCTTTCTTT.

CDR3 sequence: CSARDLEAFGQPQHF. CDR3 sequence (DNA): TGCAGTGCTAGAGATCTAGAGGCGTTCGGGCAGCCCCAGCATTTT. The rearrangement joins TRBV20-1 to TRBJ1-5; D remains unclear. The CDR3 covers 15 residues. Trimming took 0 bases from V and 7 from J, leaving 16 bases between them. The germline V gene encodes CDR1 DFQATT and CDR2 SNEGSKA (reference sequence).

The CDR3 DNA reads as TGCAGTGCTAGAGATCCCGGTAGACTAGCGGGGGGGCCCATTGTCGCAGATACGCAGTATTTT. Translation gives CSARDPGRLAGGPIVADTQYF. The chain joins TRBV20-1 to TRBJ2-3; 14 positions match TRBD2. Germline trimming cut 0 bases from V and 4 bases from J; bases unmatched to any gene: 18. The CDR3 consists of 21 residues. Germline CDR1 reads DFQATT; CDR2 reads SNEGSKA (reference sequence).

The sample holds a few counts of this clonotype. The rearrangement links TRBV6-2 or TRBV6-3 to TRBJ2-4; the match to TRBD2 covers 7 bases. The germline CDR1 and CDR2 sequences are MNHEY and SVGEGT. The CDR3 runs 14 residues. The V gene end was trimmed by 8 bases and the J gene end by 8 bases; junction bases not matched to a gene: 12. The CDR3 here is CASARGEGMDIQYF. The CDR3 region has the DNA TGTGCCAGCGCCCGTGGGGAGGGGATGGACATTCAGTACTTC.

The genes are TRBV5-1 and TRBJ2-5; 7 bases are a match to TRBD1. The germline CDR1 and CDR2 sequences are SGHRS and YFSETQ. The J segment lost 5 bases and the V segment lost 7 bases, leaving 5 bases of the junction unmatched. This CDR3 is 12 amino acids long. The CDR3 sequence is CASFEGAETQYF. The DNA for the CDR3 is TGCGCCAGCTTCGAGGGGGCTGAGACCCAGTACTTC.

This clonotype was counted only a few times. The CDR3 DNA reads TGTGCCAGCAGGCCCGTTACCACAGATACGCAGTATTTT. Its protein is CASRPVTTDTQYF. This chain links TRBV28 with TRBJ2-3; D not resolved. The germline V gene has CDR1 MDHEN and CDR2 SYDVKM. The CDR3 runs 13 residues. The V end lost 6 bases, the J end lost 2 bases, and 9 bases lay between the germline ends.

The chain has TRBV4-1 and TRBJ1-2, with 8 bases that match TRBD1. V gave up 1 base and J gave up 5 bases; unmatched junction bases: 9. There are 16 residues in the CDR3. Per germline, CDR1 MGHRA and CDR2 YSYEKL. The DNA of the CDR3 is TGCGCCAGCAGCCAAGCGCTGGAGGACAGGGCATATGGCTACACCTTC. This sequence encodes CASSQALEDRAYGYTF.

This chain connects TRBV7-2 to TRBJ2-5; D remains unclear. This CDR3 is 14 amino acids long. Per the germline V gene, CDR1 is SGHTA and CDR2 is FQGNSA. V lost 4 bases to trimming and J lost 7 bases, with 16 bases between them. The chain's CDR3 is CASSYWLFEPTQYF. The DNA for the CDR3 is TGTGCCAGCAGCTACTGGCTCTTTGAACCGACCCAGTACTTC.

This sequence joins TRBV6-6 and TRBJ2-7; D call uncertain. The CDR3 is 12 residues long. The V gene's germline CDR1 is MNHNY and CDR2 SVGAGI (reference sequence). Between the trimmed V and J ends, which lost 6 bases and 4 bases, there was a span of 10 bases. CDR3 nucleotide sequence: TGTGCCAGCAGCCCTCAGTCTTACGAGCAGTACGTC. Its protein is CASSPQSYEQYV.

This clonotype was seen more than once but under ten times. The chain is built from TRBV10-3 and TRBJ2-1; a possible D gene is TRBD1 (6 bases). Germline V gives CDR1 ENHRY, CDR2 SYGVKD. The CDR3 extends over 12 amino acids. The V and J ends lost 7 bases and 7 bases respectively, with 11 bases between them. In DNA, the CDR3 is TGTGCCATCACCGAGGGGGTAAATGAGCAGTTCTTC. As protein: CAITEGVNEQFF.